The 21 T cell receptor beta chains reported below all come from one sample, sequenced in a study of early T cells in non-severe SARS-CoV-2 infection. TCRdb passed the 5' RACE reads through MiXCR, listing each CDR3 protein once. The table has tens of thousands of distinct CDR3 sequences, over 4.5% seen once; the top ten hold 7% to 8.5%. The sequenced sample was whole blood. The receptors come from an adult who was a healthcare worker with PCR-confirmed SARS-CoV-2 infection or an uninfected control (not recorded which).

This clonotype was detected ten times or more. V gene TRBV7-2 combines with J gene TRBJ2-3; 8 nucleotides align to TRBD1. The length of the CDR3 is 16 residues. Germline trimming cut 5 bases from V and 1 base from J; bases unmatched to any gene: 8. The germline V gene has CDR1 SGHTA and CDR2 FQGNSA. The CDR3 sequence: CASSNPRGRRTDTQYF. CDR3 in DNA: TGTGCCAGCAGCAACCCCAGGGGGCGTCGCACAGATACGCAGTATTTT.

This clonotype was seen ten or more times. CDR3 sequence (DNA): TGTGCCTTGGGGGACGTCTCCATTTACAATGAGCAGTTCTTC. Translated: CALGDVSIYNEQFF. The genes are TRBV7-6 and TRBJ2-1; the D call may be TRBD1 or TRBD2 (5 bases each). V shed 11 bases and J shed 4 bases, with 18 bases lying between them. CDR1 is SGHVS, CDR2 FNYEAQ, per germline. The length of the CDR3 is 14 residues.

In its sample, this clonotype was seen many times. The CDR3 is CASSLARRTDTQYF. For the CDR3, the DNA is TGTGCCAGCAGCTTAGCGCGTCGAACAGATACGCAGTATTTT. The chain employs TRBV7-2 and TRBJ2-3, with D unresolved. Trimming shortened V by 0 bases and J by 3 bases, and 7 bases separated the two germline ends. CDR1 and CDR2 from the germline V gene are SGHTA and FQGNSA. CDR3 size: 14 residues.

This clonotype has at least ten counts. The chain couples TRBV11-2 to TRBJ2-1; 11 bases line up with TRBD2. Germline values: CDR1 SGHAT, CDR2 FQNNGV. The CDR3 extends over 15 amino acids. With V trimmed by 3 bases and J by 7 bases, 5 bases remained unmatched. CDR3: CASSFTSGSLNEQFF. Written as DNA, the CDR3 is TGTGCCAGCAGCTTCACTAGCGGGAGTTTGAATGAGCAGTTCTTC.

There are many counts of this clonotype. The chain employs TRBV10-3 and TRBJ1-1; D gene uncertain. Germline V CDR1 and CDR2: ENHRY, SYGVKD. V lost 6 bases and J 1 base, leaving 9 bases between the germline ends. CDR3 size: 13 residues. The CDR3 DNA sequence: TGTGCCATCAGAACCGAAGGGAACACTGAAGCTTTCTTT. It yields the protein CAIRTEGNTEAFF.

There are many counts of this clonotype. The chain recombines TRBV12-3 or TRBV12-4 with TRBJ2-1; D is uncertain. V was shortened by 1 base and J by 0 bases, with 16 bases between the two germline ends. This CDR3 contains 18 residues. CDR3 loop: CASSLDEVWRSSYNEQFF. The CDR3 DNA reads as TGTGCCAGCAGTTTAGATGAGGTGTGGCGGAGCTCCTACAATGAGCAGTTCTTC.

The chain is built from TRBV4-3 and TRBJ2-7; possibly TRBD1 for D (6 bases). Germline values: CDR1 LGHNA, CDR2 YSLEER. CDR3 length equals 16 residues. The V and J ends lost 0 bases and 0 bases respectively, with 12 bases between them. CDR3 loop: CASSQDPGADSYEQYF. In DNA form, the CDR3 reads TGCGCCAGCAGCCAAGATCCAGGGGCGGACTCCTACGAGCAGTACTTC.

This clonotype was counted ten times or more. The chain links TRBV12-3 or TRBV12-4 to TRBJ1-4; 8 bases line up with TRBD1. The CDR3 contains 15 residues. The J segment lost 7 bases and the V segment lost 2 bases, leaving 6 bases of the junction unmatched. The CDR3 reads CASSLPGGLSEKLFF. Here the CDR3 DNA reads TGTGCCAGCAGTTTACCAGGGGGCTTGAGTGAAAAACTGTTTTTT.

The rearrangement links TRBV6-6 to TRBJ2-2; no reliable D call. V was trimmed by 4 bases and J by 4 bases, leaving 7 bases between them. Germline V gene lookup returns CDR1 MNHNY and CDR2 SVGAGI (reference sequence). This CDR3 comprises 13 residues. The CDR3 coding sequence is TGTGCCAGCAGTTCAGGCCCCACCGGGGAGCTGTTTTTT. Amino acids: CASSSGPTGELFF.

This clonotype was observed at least ten times. The chain combines TRBV5-1 with TRBJ1-1; D may be TRBD1 (5 bases). Between the trimmed V and J ends, which lost 4 bases and 4 bases, there was a span of 5 bases. Per the germline V gene, CDR1 is SGHRS and CDR2 is YFSETQ. This CDR3 contains 11 residues. In DNA, the CDR3 is TGCGCCAGCAGCGGGGGCACTGAAGCTTTCTTT. Its protein product is CASSGGTEAFF.

The sample holds a few counts of this clonotype. The chain carries TRBV30 and TRBJ2-7; D uncertain. Trimming left V 1 base short and J 7 bases short, with 11 bases between. This CDR3 comprises 12 residues. The V gene's germline CDR1 is GTSNPN and CDR2 SVGIG (reference sequence). The CDR3, as DNA: TGTGCCTGGAGTGACAGTGGGTTAGAGCAGTACTTC. Protein: CAWSDSGLEQYF.

In this sample, this clonotype turned up many times. The chain employs TRBV6-4 and TRBJ1-2, with D tentatively TRBD1 (6 bases). This CDR3 has 15 amino acids. V dropped 6 bases and J dropped 2 bases, with 16 bases sitting between them. Per germline, CDR1 MRHNA and CDR2 SNTAGT. CDR3 sequence reads: CASRGDKRGNYGYTF. The CDR3, as DNA: TGTGCCAGCAGAGGGGACAAAAGGGGAAACTATGGCTACACCTTC.

This clonotype was picked up a small number of times. This rearrangement joins TRBV11-1 to TRBJ1-6, with no clear D. V dropped 3 bases and J dropped 10 bases, with 13 bases sitting between them. The CDR3 covers 14 residues. The germline V gene encodes CDR1 SGHAT and CDR2 FQDESV (reference sequence). The CDR3 coding sequence is TGTGCCAGCAGCTTGTTGGAGTCGAGATCACCCCTCCACTTT. Amino acids: CASSLLESRSPLHF.

This clonotype was counted ten times or more. This chain joins TRBV2 and TRBJ2-2; D possibly corresponds to TRBD2 (7 bases). V dropped 6 bases and J dropped 4 bases, with 15 bases sitting between them. The CDR3 consists of 15 residues. Germline CDR1 SNHLY, CDR2 FYNNEI. Here the CDR3 reads CASRGRGRVTGELFF. The CDR3 DNA reads as TGTGCCAGCAGAGGGCGGGGGCGAGTCACCGGGGAGCTGTTTTTT.

This clonotype was found a few times. The V and J genes are TRBV12-3 or TRBV12-4 and TRBJ2-7; D gene unclear. V lost 5 bases, J lost 6 bases, and 8 bases lay in between. This CDR3 has 11 residues. CDR3 protein: CASSRVSEQYF. The CDR3, as DNA: TGTGCCAGCAGTCGTGTATCCGAGCAGTACTTC.

This clonotype was recorded many times. V is TRBV10-3 and J is TRBJ2-7; D gene uncertain. V was clipped by 5 bases and J by 7 bases, with 9 bases between them. In germline, CDR1 is ENHRY, CDR2 SYGVKD. There are 11 residues in the CDR3. Written as DNA, the CDR3 is TGTGCCATCAGTCCCCTTATGGAGCAGTACTTC. It is translated as CAISPLMEQYF.

There are many counts of this clonotype. The rearrangement links TRBV6-5 to TRBJ1-1; weak D call: TRBD1 (6 bases). The CDR3 spans 13 residues. Germline CDR1 and CDR2: MNHEY and SVGAGI. Trimming took off 7 bases at V and 5 bases at J, with 14 bases between the two ends. The chain's CDR3 is CASKPGGATEAFF. As DNA, the CDR3 is TGTGCCAGCAAACCGGGGGGGGCGACTGAAGCTTTCTTT.

A few counts support this clonotype. The J gene is TRBJ2-5, the V gene TRBV20-1, with D perhaps TRBD2 (6 bases). V gave up 6 bases and J gave up 4 bases, with 18 bases separating them. The CDR3 runs to 14 residues. Germline assignment: CDR1 DFQATT and CDR2 SNEGSKA (reference sequence). CDR3 in amino acids: CSARDSRGAETQYF. The CDR3 DNA sequence: TGCAGTGCAAGGGACTCTCGAGGGGCAGAGACCCAGTACTTC.

In its sample, this clonotype was seen many times. The V gene is TRBV10-3, the J gene TRBJ1-2; 8 bases match TRBD1. The CDR3 consists of 14 residues. Germline loops: CDR1 ENHRY, CDR2 SYGVKD. V was pared by 3 bases and J by 8 bases, with 8 bases of the junction left unmatched. As DNA, the CDR3 is TGTGCCATCAGTGACTCAGGGGGCGCAGGGGGCTACACCTTC. This sequence encodes CAISDSGGAGGYTF.

In this sample, this clonotype turned up a few times. This chain uses TRBV18 with TRBJ1-1; D is ambiguous. The length of the CDR3 is 15 residues. V was clipped by 5 bases and J by 0 bases, with 13 bases between them. The germline V gene has CDR1 KGHSH and CDR2 LQKENI. CDR3 DNA sequence: TGTGCCAGCTCATCCCTTACAGCTATGAACACTGAAGCTTTCTTT. Amino acids: CASSSLTAMNTEAFF. The whole variable domain, remainder taken from reference TRBV18 and TRBJ1-1, is NAGVMQNPRHLVRRRGQEARLRCSPMKGHSHVYWYRQLPEEGLKFMVYLQKENIIDESGMPKERFSAEFPKEGPSILRIQQVVRGDSAAYFCASSSLTAMNTEAFFGQGTRLTVV.

This rearrangement joins TRBV7-2 to TRBJ2-1; TRBD1 matches 7 bases. This CDR3 spans 13 amino acids. V lost 5 bases to trimming and J lost 3 bases; unmatched junction nucleotides: 1. The germline V gene encodes CDR1 SGHTA and CDR2 FQGNSA. For the CDR3, the DNA is TGTGCCAGCAGCCGGGACAGCTACAATGAGCAGTTCTTC. Residues: CASSRDSYNEQFF. Full variable domain (outside the CDR3, taken from reference TRBV7-2 and TRBJ2-1): GAGVSQSPSNKVTEKGKDVELRCDPISGHTALYWYRQSLGQGLEFLIYFQGNSAPDKSGLPSDRFSAERTGGSVSTLTIQRTQQEDSAVYLCASSRDSYNEQFFGPGTRLTVL.